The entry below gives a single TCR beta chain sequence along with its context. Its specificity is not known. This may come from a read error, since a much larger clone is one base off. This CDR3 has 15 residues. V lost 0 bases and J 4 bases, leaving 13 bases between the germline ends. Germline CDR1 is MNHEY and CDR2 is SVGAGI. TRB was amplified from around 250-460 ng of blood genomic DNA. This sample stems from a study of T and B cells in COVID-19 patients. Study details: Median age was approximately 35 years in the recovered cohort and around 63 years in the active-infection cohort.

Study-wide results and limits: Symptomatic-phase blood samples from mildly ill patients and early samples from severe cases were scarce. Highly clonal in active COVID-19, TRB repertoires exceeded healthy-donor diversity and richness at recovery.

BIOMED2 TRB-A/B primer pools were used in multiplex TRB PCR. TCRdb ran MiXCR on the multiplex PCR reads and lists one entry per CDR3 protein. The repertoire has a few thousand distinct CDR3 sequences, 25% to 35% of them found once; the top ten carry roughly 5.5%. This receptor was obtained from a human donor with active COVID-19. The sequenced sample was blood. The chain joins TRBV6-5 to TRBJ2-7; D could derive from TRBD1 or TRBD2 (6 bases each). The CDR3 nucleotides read TGTGCCAGCAGTTACTCGAGGGGGGTCCCGTACGAGCAGTACTTC. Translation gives CASSYSRGVPYEQYF.